This TCR beta chain derives from a study of post-analysis software for immune sequencing data. On this clonotype: What it recognizes is unknown.

cDNA libraries of TCR beta carried unique molecular identifiers. TCRdb analysed the PCR reads with MiXCR anew, one entry per CDR3 protein. The table records hundreds of thousands of distinct CDR3 sequences, just under 30% of them present only once. Study-wide results and limits: About five TRBV segments were more frequent in patients than controls; TRBV5-6, TRBV5-1 and TRBV20-1 belonged to this group. For normalized Chao1 diversity, multiple sclerosis patients scored significantly lower than controls did.

This CDR3 spans 16 amino acids. The germline gives CDR1 SGHAT, CDR2 FQDESV (reference sequence). V dropped 4 bases and J dropped 4; count of bases not matched to a gene: 8. The gene calls are TRBV11-1 and TRBJ1-4; 8 positions match TRBD1. Specimen: blood. This TCR was sampled from a girl aged 10-17 years with multiple sclerosis. The CDR3 spells CASSSGQGAFNEKLFF. The DNA of the CDR3 is TGTGCCAGCAGCTCCGGACAGGGAGCGTTTAATGAAAAACTGTTTTTT. Combining the CDR3 with reference TRBV11-1 and TRBJ1-4 gives the whole variable domain EAEVAQSPRYKITEKSQAVAFWCDPISGHATLYWYRQILGQGPELLVQFQDESVVDDSQLPKDRFSAERLKGVDSTLKIQPAELGDSAMYLCASSSGQGAFNEKLFFGSGTQLSVL.